The rows below give T cell receptor beta chains drawn from one sample of a study of T-cell memory formation after mild COVID-19. TCRdb independently ran MiXCR on the 5' RACE reads; one entry per CDR3 protein. The data hold under 110,000 distinct CDR3 sequences, with around 12% observed a single time. The sequencing sample was made of PBMCs or a T cell subset sorted from them (not recorded which). The receptors shown here come from an adult woman who had mild COVID-19 (a few samples of this study predate the infection). Cell type and time point are not known. Each CDR3 is given with its conserved first and last residue. Each record gives: CDR3 DNA, CDR3 protein, V gene, clone size, J gene, D gene. The D gene is left open where the match is weak. Only some rows state a clone size, as once, few, many or a class for expanded clones.

CDR3nt: TGTGCCACCATTGGGGAGGGCGATGAGCAGTTCTTC
CDR3aa: CATIGEGDEQFF
v_gene: TRBV24-1
abundance: .
j_gene: TRBJ2-1
d_gene: TRBD2

CDR3nt: TGTGCCATCAGTGAGGACGTCCGAAGAAGCACAGATACGCAGTATTTT
CDR3aa: CAISEDVRRSTDTQYF
v_gene: TRBV10-3
abundance: .
j_gene: TRBJ2-3
d_gene: .

CDR3nt: TGCGCCAGCAGCCAACAGGGGAACTATGGCTACACCTTC
CDR3aa: CASSQQGNYGYTF
v_gene: TRBV4-1
abundance: many
j_gene: TRBJ1-2
d_gene: .

CDR3nt: TGTGCCAGCAGCTTGGGACAGGGTGGCGAGCAGTACTTC
CDR3aa: CASSLGQGGEQYF
v_gene: TRBV5-8
abundance: many
j_gene: TRBJ2-7
d_gene: TRBD1

CDR3nt: TGTGCCAGCAGTTTTATTGGCCAGGGGCCCTACAATGAGCAGTTCTTC
CDR3aa: CASSFIGQGPYNEQFF
v_gene: TRBV12-3/TRBV12-4
abundance: .
j_gene: TRBJ2-1
d_gene: .

CDR3nt: TGTGCCAGCAGTCGGGCAGGCTCCTACAATGAGCAGTTCTTC
CDR3aa: CASSRAGSYNEQFF
v_gene: TRBV13
abundance: .
j_gene: TRBJ2-1
d_gene: .

CDR3nt: TGCGCCAGCAGCCAATCCTCCGGGACAGGTGCTTGGTATGGCTACACCTTC
CDR3aa: CASSQSSGTGAWYGYTF
v_gene: TRBV4-3
abundance: .
j_gene: TRBJ1-2
d_gene: TRBD1

CDR3nt: TGTGCCAGCAGCTTAGTTCTCGGGGGCTACGAGCAGTACTTC
CDR3aa: CASSLVLGGYEQYF
v_gene: TRBV7-9
abundance: few
j_gene: TRBJ2-7
d_gene: .

CDR3nt: TGTGCCAGCAGTGGAAGGGGCCGCTACGAGCAGTACTTC
CDR3aa: CASSGRGRYEQYF
v_gene: TRBV2
abundance: .
j_gene: TRBJ2-7
d_gene: .

CDR3nt: TGCGCCAGCAGCCAAGCGACAGGGGAAACCTACAATGAGCAGTTCTTC
CDR3aa: CASSQATGETYNEQFF
v_gene: TRBV4-1
abundance: few
j_gene: TRBJ2-1
d_gene: TRBD1

CDR3nt: TGTGCCAGCAGTCCCCGTCTAGGGGGGGCGTTGGAGCAGTTCTTC
CDR3aa: CASSPRLGGALEQFF
v_gene: TRBV9
abundance: .
j_gene: TRBJ2-1
d_gene: .

CDR3nt: TGTGCCAGCAGTGAAGCCCTTCAGGGTATCTACGAGCAGTACTTC
CDR3aa: CASSEALQGIYEQYF
v_gene: TRBV6-1
abundance: .
j_gene: TRBJ2-7
d_gene: .

CDR3nt: TGTGCCAGCAGTTCCGTAAGGGTCGCCAATGAGCAGTTCTTC
CDR3aa: CASSSVRVANEQFF
v_gene: TRBV12-3/TRBV12-4
abundance: .
j_gene: TRBJ2-1
d_gene: .

CDR3nt: TGCGCCAGCAGCCAGGACAGTCCGAATCACTACGAGCAGTACTTC
CDR3aa: CASSQDSPNHYEQYF
v_gene: TRBV5-1
abundance: .
j_gene: TRBJ2-7
d_gene: .

CDR3nt: TGCAGTGCAGGGGACAATGAGCAGTTCTTC
CDR3aa: CSAGDNEQFF
v_gene: TRBV20-1
abundance: few
j_gene: TRBJ2-1
d_gene: .

CDR3nt: TGCAGCGTTGAAATATCCTACGAGCAGTACTTC
CDR3aa: CSVEISYEQYF
v_gene: TRBV29-1
abundance: few
j_gene: TRBJ2-7
d_gene: .

CDR3nt: TGTGCCAGCAGTTTAAATCCTTGGGGCACCGGGGAGCTGTTTTTT
CDR3aa: CASSLNPWGTGELFF
v_gene: TRBV12-3/TRBV12-4
abundance: many
j_gene: TRBJ2-2
d_gene: .

CDR3nt: TGTGCCTGGAGTGTACGAGCGGCCTATCCCTACGAGCAGTACTTC
CDR3aa: CAWSVRAAYPYEQYF
v_gene: TRBV30
abundance: .
j_gene: TRBJ2-7
d_gene: .

CDR3nt: TGTGCCAGCTCACTTCCGGACGGGAATTACACAGATACGCAGTATTTT
CDR3aa: CASSLPDGNYTDTQYF
v_gene: TRBV18
abundance: few
j_gene: TRBJ2-3
d_gene: .

CDR3nt: TGCAGTGCTAGAGATCTTCGGGAAGTGGTTATGAACACTGAAGCTTTCTTT
CDR3aa: CSARDLREVVMNTEAFF
v_gene: TRBV20-1
abundance: .
j_gene: TRBJ1-1
d_gene: .

CDR3nt: TGTGCCAGCAGTTTCAAGGCAGGGTGGAACTATGGCTACACCTTC
CDR3aa: CASSFKAGWNYGYTF
v_gene: TRBV12-3/TRBV12-4
abundance: .
j_gene: TRBJ1-2
d_gene: .

CDR3nt: TGTGCCAGCAGCGAAGGACAGGGTTCGACCGGGGAGACCCAGTACTTC
CDR3aa: CASSEGQGSTGETQYF
v_gene: TRBV11-2
abundance: few
j_gene: TRBJ2-5
d_gene: TRBD1

CDR3nt: TGTGCCAGCAGTATCGGGACAGGGGGCGCGGAGACCCAGTACTTC
CDR3aa: CASSIGTGGAETQYF
v_gene: TRBV12-3/TRBV12-4
abundance: .
j_gene: TRBJ2-5
d_gene: TRBD1

CDR3nt: TGTGCCAGCAGCTTAGGAACAGTGATCACAGATACGCAGTATTTT
CDR3aa: CASSLGTVITDTQYF
v_gene: TRBV7-6
abundance: few
j_gene: TRBJ2-3
d_gene: .

CDR3nt: TGTGCCAGCAGTCCGGACAGCACAGATACGCAGTATTTT
CDR3aa: CASSPDSTDTQYF
v_gene: TRBV12-3/TRBV12-4
abundance: many
j_gene: TRBJ2-3
d_gene: .

CDR3nt: TGTGCCAGCAGCCAACCCGGCTACACCGGGGAGCTGTTTTTT
CDR3aa: CASSQPGYTGELFF
v_gene: TRBV3-1
abundance: .
j_gene: TRBJ2-2
d_gene: .

CDR3nt: TGTGCCAGCAGACCTTTATCCGGACTGATGACGCAGTATTTT
CDR3aa: CASRPLSGLMTQYF
v_gene: TRBV12-3/TRBV12-4
abundance: .
j_gene: TRBJ2-3
d_gene: .